This entry lists 29 T cell receptor beta chains sequenced from one sample in a study of blood T cells in healthy people across ages. For the second PCR, which ran for about 7 to 11 cycles, a sample-barcoded 5' primer and a J-beta primer mix were used. TCRdb fed the 5' RACE reads into MiXCR, producing one record per CDR3 protein. The data show hundreds of thousands of distinct CDR3 sequences, with 45% to 55% seen just once and roughly 24% held by the top ten. The sample was blood. These receptors came from a man older than 75 in good health.

This clonotype was picked up a small number of times. The CDR3 DNA follows: TGTGCCAGCAGTCGGGCCGGGACAGGCCATGGCTACACCTTC. It translates to CASSRAGTGHGYTF. The chain has TRBV6-2 or TRBV6-3 and TRBJ1-2; 8 nucleotides line up with TRBD1. Germline-derived CDR1 and CDR2 are MNHEY and SVGEGT. The CDR3 runs to 14 residues. The ends lost 5 bases at V and 6 bases at J; junction bases unmatched: 8.

This sequence joins TRBV27 and TRBJ2-5, with a possible D match to TRBD1 (6 bases). Trimming stripped 6 bases from V and 5 bases from J, with 13 bases between. The germline V gene encodes CDR1 MNHEY and CDR2 SMNVEV (reference sequence). This CDR3 spans 13 amino acids. The CDR3 DNA reads TGTGCCAGCAGACAGGACAGTACCGAGACCCAGTACTTC. It specifies CASRQDSTETQYF.

J is TRBJ2-3 and V is TRBV15, with 11 bases aligning to TRBD2. This CDR3 comprises 15 residues. V dropped 3 bases and J dropped 4; count of bases not matched to a gene: 3. Germline CDR1 LNHNV, CDR2 YYDKDF (reference sequence). The CDR3 protein is CATSSPTSGADTQYF. The CDR3 bases are TGTGCCACCAGCAGTCCGACTAGCGGGGCAGATACGCAGTATTTT.

The chain employs TRBV20-1 and TRBJ1-3, with D tentatively TRBD1 (6 bases). The V end lost 3 bases, the J end lost 0 bases, and 12 bases lay between the germline ends. The germline V gene has CDR1 DFQATT and CDR2 SNEGSKA (reference sequence). The CDR3 runs to 15 residues. The CDR3 DNA is TGCAGTGCTAGTTGGGGGGGGCACTCTGGAAACACCATATATTTT. This sequence encodes CSASWGGHSGNTIYF.

The chain combines TRBV7-9 with TRBJ1-5; 11 bases match TRBD1. The CDR3 has 15 amino acids. The germline V gene has CDR1 SEHNR and CDR2 FQNEAQ (reference sequence). Trimming removed 3 bases from V and 6 bases from J; junction bases left unmatched: 4. For the CDR3, the DNA is TGTGCCAGCAGCTTGGCGGGACAGGGGGGTCAGCCCCAGCATTTT. This sequence encodes CASSLAGQGGQPQHF.

This clonotype was picked up a small number of times. The chain couples TRBV28 to TRBJ2-6, with 8 nucleotides matching TRBD2. The CDR3 extends over 18 amino acids. J lost 3 bases, V lost 5 bases, and 12 bases had no gene match. The germline V gene has CDR1 MDHEN and CDR2 SYDVKM. DNA for the CDR3: TGTGCCAGCAGTCCAGTAACGGGGGGGTACTTTGGGGCCAACGTCCTGACTTTC. This sequence encodes CASSPVTGGYFGANVLTF.

The chain employs TRBV27 and TRBJ2-5, with 8 bases identical to TRBD1. Near its end, the DNA agrees better with TRBJ2-7, so the J call may be wrong. Germline V gives CDR1 MNHEY, CDR2 SMNVEV (reference sequence). This CDR3 has 14 amino acids. CDR3 in DNA: TGTGCCAGCAGGTTTGGGGCAGGGGGCCGCGAGCAGTACTTC. The encoded protein is CASRFGAGGREQYF.

The genes are TRBV5-1 and TRBJ1-1; 8 nucleotides line up with TRBD1. The germline gives CDR1 SGHRS, CDR2 YFSETQ. The CDR3 extends over 13 amino acids. V lost 4 bases to trimming and J lost 4 bases; unmatched junction nucleotides: 3. In DNA form, the CDR3 reads TGCGCCAGCAGCGGACAGGGTATCACTGAAGCTTTCTTT. It codes for CASSGQGITEAFF.

The chain is built from TRBV9 and TRBJ2-5, with a weak D call TRBD1 (6 bases). Trimming left V 6 bases short and J 4 bases short, with 13 bases between. CDR3 length equals 13 residues. Germline CDR1 reads SGDLS; CDR2 reads YYNGEE. CDR3 nucleotide sequence: TGTGCCAGCAATACAGGGACGGGAGAGACCCAGTACTTC. It yields the protein CASNTGTGETQYF.

CDR3 region: CAISESGEQYF. CDR3 nucleotides: TGTGCCATCAGTGAGTCGGGGGAGCAGTACTTC. The chain recombines TRBV10-3 with TRBJ2-4; the D call may be TRBD1 or TRBD2 (5 bases each). CDR3 size: 11 residues. The germline gives CDR1 ENHRY, CDR2 SYGVKD. V dropped 0 bases and J dropped 13 bases, with 7 bases sitting between them.

The chain recombines TRBV12-3 or TRBV12-4 with TRBJ2-2, with D tentatively TRBD1 or TRBD2 (7 bases each). Trimming took 3 bases from V and 4 from J, leaving 12 bases between them. CDR3 length: 15 amino acids. The CDR3 protein is CASSFCRGGTGELFF. The CDR3 region has the DNA TGTGCCAGCAGTTTTTGCAGGGGGGGCACCGGGGAGCTGTTTTTT.

The chain joins TRBV7-2 to TRBJ2-5, with TRBD2 matching over 12 bases. The J call may be wrong; the DNA end is better matched by TRBJ2-7. The CDR3 runs 15 residues. The germline gives CDR1 SGHTA, CDR2 FQGNSA. In DNA form, the CDR3 reads TGTGCCAGCAGCGGACGGACTAGCGGGGCAGGCGAGCAGTACTTC. Translating gives CASSGRTSGAGEQYF.

This clonotype was observed once. The rearrangement links TRBV5-4 to TRBJ2-4, with 7 positions matching TRBD2. The J call is doubtful: the DNA matches TRBJ2-7 better. Germline V CDR1 and CDR2: SGHNT, YYREEE (reference sequence). CDR3 length: 15 amino acids. The DNA of the CDR3 is TGTGCCAGCAGCTTGGAAGCTAGCGGCGTCTACGAGCAGTACTTC. Residues: CASSLEASGVYEQYF.

The chain has TRBV11-1 and TRBJ2-7, with TRBD1 as a possible D gene (6 bases). The CDR3 length is 15 residues. The V end lost 5 bases, the J end lost 3 bases, and 17 bases lay between the germline ends. In germline, CDR1 is SGHAT, CDR2 FQDESV (reference sequence). CDR3 in DNA: TGTGCCAGCAGCACCTCGTCAGGGGAAGGCTACGAGCAGTACTTC. Translating gives CASSTSSGEGYEQYF.

This clonotype has a count of ten or more. The V gene is TRBV7-2, the J gene TRBJ2-3; D remains ambiguous. CDR3 length equals 14 residues. Between the trimmed V and J ends, which lost 5 bases and 2 bases, there was a span of 11 bases. The germline V gene encodes CDR1 SGHTA and CDR2 FQGNSA. The CDR3 bases are TGTGCCAGCAGCCGCTGGAGTACCACAGATACGCAGTATTTT. Amino acids: CASSRWSTTDTQYF.

This clonotype was detected a few times. This chain uses TRBV7-2 with TRBJ2-7; D call uncertain. This CDR3 spans 15 amino acids. Trimming took 1 base from V and 7 from J, leaving 17 bases between them. In germline, CDR1 is SGHTA, CDR2 FQGNSA. DNA for the CDR3: TGTGCCAGCAGCTTAGTGGTCCTAGTCCACAATGAGCAGTACTTC. Its translation: CASSLVVLVHNEQYF.

The sample holds one count of this clonotype. Germline is not matched at one junction end, which may reflect a read error. V is TRBV7-7 and J is TRBJ2-7; D is uncertain. This CDR3 is built from 14 residues. Germline V CDR1 and CDR2: SSHAT, FNYEAQ (reference sequence). DNA for the CDR3: TGTGCTAGCAGCTTAGACGTGGCATCCTACGAGCAGTACTTC. This sequence encodes CASSLDVASYEQYF.

The chain has TRBV20-1 and TRBJ1-6; D is perhaps TRBD1 (6 bases). CDR1 and CDR2 (germline): DFQATT, SNEGSKA (reference sequence). This CDR3 is 12 amino acids long. V was shortened by 5 bases and J by 11 bases, with 13 bases between the two germline ends. The CDR3 DNA reads as TGCAGTGCTTTCTCAGGGGAGACACCCCTCCACTTT. This codes for CSAFSGETPLHF.

V is TRBV9 and J is TRBJ1-2; D call uncertain. The CDR3 totals 15 residues. CDR1 and CDR2 from the germline V gene are SGDLS and YYNGEE. V lost 0 bases and J 3 bases, leaving 12 bases between the germline ends. The CDR3: CASSVATAPDYGYTF. The DNA of the CDR3 is TGTGCCAGCAGCGTAGCGACGGCACCAGACTATGGCTACACCTTC. Full variable domain (outside the CDR3, taken from reference TRBV9 and TRBJ1-2): DSGVTQTPKHLITATGQRVTLRCSPRSGDLSVYWYQQSLDQGLQFLIQYYNGEERAKGNILERFSAQQFPDLHSELNLSSLELGDSALYFCASSVATAPDYGYTFGSGTRLTVV.

The chain has TRBV3-1 and TRBJ2-3; 7 positions match TRBD1. The CDR3 is made up of 16 amino acids. J lost 2 bases, V lost 5 bases, and 10 bases had no gene match. Germline V gene lookup returns CDR1 LGHDT and CDR2 YNNKEL (reference sequence). The CDR3 DNA reads TGTGCCAGCAGCACCCGACAGGGTAGTCCCACAGATACGCAGTATTTT. Its protein product is CASSTRQGSPTDTQYF.

This clonotype was seen a few times. This sequence may be a read error, since a much larger clone differs from it by one base. The V and J genes are TRBV27 and TRBJ2-7; D possibly corresponds to TRBD2 (6 bases). CDR3 length: 14 amino acids. V was trimmed by 3 bases and J by 7 bases, leaving 16 bases between them. From germline, CDR1 is MNHEY and CDR2 SMNVEV (reference sequence). CDR3 region: CASSFGLRTNEQYF. CDR3 DNA sequence: TGTGCCAGCAGTTTCGGACTAAGGACCAATGAGCAGTACTTC.

The rearrangement links TRBV28 to TRBJ2-3; TRBD2 matches at 7 bases. Germline loops: CDR1 MDHEN, CDR2 SYDVKM. The CDR3 spans 14 residues. V was pared by 6 bases and J by 4 bases, with 7 bases of the junction left unmatched. The CDR3 protein is CASRFGGTADTQYF. The CDR3 DNA reads as TGTGCCAGCAGGTTCGGGGGGACGGCAGATACGCAGTATTTT.

For this clonotype: A much larger clone sits a single nucleotide away, making a read error possible. This chain links TRBV7-2 with TRBJ2-7; D might be TRBD1 or TRBD2, each matching 5 bases. V lost 5 bases, J lost 7 bases, and 15 bases lay in between. The CDR3 extends over 13 amino acids. CDR1 is SGHTA, CDR2 FQGNSA, per germline. The CDR3 coding sequence is TGTGCCAGCAGCCAGACAGACTACAATGAGCAGTACTTC. Protein sequence: CASSQTDYNEQYF. Based on the CDR3 plus reference TRBV7-2 and TRBJ2-7, the full variable domain is GAGVSQSPSNKVTEKGKDVELRCDPISGHTALYWYRQSLGQGLEFLIYFQGNSAPDKSGLPSDRFSAERTGGSVSTLTIQRTQQEDSAVYLCASSQTDYNEQYFGPGTRLTVT.

The chain employs TRBV7-9 and TRBJ1-2; 9 bases are shared with TRBD1. Trimming removed 1 base from V and 8 bases from J; junction bases left unmatched: 5. The CDR3 extends over 14 amino acids. Germline V lookup: CDR1 SEHNR, CDR2 FQNEAQ (reference sequence). The CDR3 here is CASSLGGQGSGYTF. CDR3 nucleotides: TGTGCCAGCAGCTTAGGGGGACAGGGATCCGGCTACACCTTC.

The gene calls are TRBV7-2 and TRBJ2-7; 7 positions agree with TRBD1. CDR1 and CDR2 from the germline V gene are SGHTA and FQGNSA. The CDR3 is 15 residues long. Trimming took 1 base from V and 6 from J; bases not matched to a gene: 9. The CDR3: CASSLDWGQSSEQYF. CDR3 coding DNA: TGTGCCAGCAGCTTAGATTGGGGACAGAGTTCCGAGCAGTACTTC.

J is TRBJ1-1 and V is TRBV6-2 or TRBV6-3, with D hard to call. This CDR3 spans 14 amino acids. The ends were cut back, 5 bases at V and 3 bases at J, with 13 bases in the middle. Germline-derived CDR1 and CDR2 are MNHEY and SVGEGT. The CDR3 sequence: CASSPLRIDTEAFF. The CDR3, as DNA: TGTGCCAGCAGTCCCCTACGAATCGACACTGAAGCTTTCTTT.

This chain uses TRBV9 with TRBJ2-3; tentatively, D is TRBD2 (6 bases). Germline assignment: CDR1 SGDLS and CDR2 YYNGEE. This CDR3 region has 13 residues. V lost 5 bases to trimming and J lost 10 bases, with 17 bases between them. CDR3 sequence: CASSPGPGTPQYF. CDR3 bases: TGTGCCAGCAGTCCGGGCCCCGGGACTCCGCAGTATTTT.

The V gene is TRBV7-2, the J gene TRBJ2-3, with D tentatively TRBD2 (6 bases). This CDR3 region has 17 residues. Germline V gene sequence: CDR1 SGHTA, CDR2 FQGNSA. Trimming removed 2 bases from V and 0 bases from J, with 15 bases in between. In nucleotides, the CDR3 is TGTGCCAGCAGCTTACTCGGAGTAGCGGAGAGCACAGATACGCAGTATTTT. Translating gives CASSLLGVAESTDTQYF.

The chain uses TRBV6-1 and TRBJ1-5, with 7 bases lining up with TRBD1. The CDR3 runs to 17 residues. J was trimmed by 2 bases and V by 6 bases; bases with no gene match: 13. CDR1 and CDR2 (germline): MNHNS, SASEGT. CDR3 sequence: CASRGDRLPLGNQPQHF. CDR3 nucleotide sequence: TGTGCCAGCAGAGGGGACAGACTGCCGTTAGGCAATCAGCCCCAGCATTTT.